The 4 T cell receptor beta chains in this list originate from one sample, sequenced in a study of T cells in Graves' hyperthyroidism and ophthalmopathy. The source material, RNA transcripts, was used to amplify TCR beta CDR3 regions. HTBI primers were the set used in a first-round RT-PCR of the TCR CDR3. TCRdb re-called the multiplex PCR reads with MiXCR, one entry per CDR3 protein. Of a few hundred thousand distinct CDR3 sequences listed, around 45% are singletons. The sample taken for sequencing was peripheral blood or thyroid tissue (not recorded which). The receptors stem from a woman younger than 30 with Graves' hyperthyroidism.

The V gene is TRBV10-3, the J gene TRBJ2-7; D is perhaps TRBD1 (6 bases). V was clipped by 6 bases and J by 5 bases, with 17 bases between them. The CDR3 spans 14 residues. Germline-derived CDR1 and CDR2 are ENHRY and SYGVKD. The DNA for the CDR3 is TGTGCCATCAGGGGAATCCAGGGGACCCACGAGCAGTACTTC. Its protein product is CAIRGIQGTHEQYF.

This clonotype has a handful of counts. V is TRBV5-5 and J is TRBJ1-1, with D uncertain. From germline, CDR1 is SGHKS and CDR2 YYEKEE (reference sequence). V was trimmed by 0 bases and J by 4 bases, leaving 13 bases between them. The CDR3 consists of 15 residues. DNA for the CDR3: TGTGCCAGCAGCTTGGAAGCGGGCCGTGGCACTGAAGCTTTCTTT. Residues: CASSLEAGRGTEAFF.

This clonotype was picked up a small number of times. The V call is TRBV20-1, the J call TRBJ1-6; 10 nucleotides match TRBD1. J gave up 9 bases and V 4 bases, and 12 bases lay outside the gene matches. Germline V CDR1 and CDR2: DFQATT, SNEGSKA (reference sequence). The CDR3 is made up of 16 amino acids. The CDR3 is CSAIPGDRGLGSPLHF. The CDR3 DNA reads TGCAGTGCTATCCCGGGGGACAGGGGATTGGGTTCACCCCTCCACTTT.

In regard to this clonotype: This may be a read error, as it is one base from a much larger clone. The chain carries TRBV2 and TRBJ2-2; maybe TRBD2 (5 bases). From germline, CDR1 is SNHLY and CDR2 FYNNEI. CDR3 length: 16 amino acids. V lost 7 bases and J lost 1, with 16 bases in between. The CDR3 bases are TGTGCCAGCACCCTGACTGGACTGCGGAACACCGGGGAGCTGTTTTTT. It encodes CASTLTGLRNTGELFF.